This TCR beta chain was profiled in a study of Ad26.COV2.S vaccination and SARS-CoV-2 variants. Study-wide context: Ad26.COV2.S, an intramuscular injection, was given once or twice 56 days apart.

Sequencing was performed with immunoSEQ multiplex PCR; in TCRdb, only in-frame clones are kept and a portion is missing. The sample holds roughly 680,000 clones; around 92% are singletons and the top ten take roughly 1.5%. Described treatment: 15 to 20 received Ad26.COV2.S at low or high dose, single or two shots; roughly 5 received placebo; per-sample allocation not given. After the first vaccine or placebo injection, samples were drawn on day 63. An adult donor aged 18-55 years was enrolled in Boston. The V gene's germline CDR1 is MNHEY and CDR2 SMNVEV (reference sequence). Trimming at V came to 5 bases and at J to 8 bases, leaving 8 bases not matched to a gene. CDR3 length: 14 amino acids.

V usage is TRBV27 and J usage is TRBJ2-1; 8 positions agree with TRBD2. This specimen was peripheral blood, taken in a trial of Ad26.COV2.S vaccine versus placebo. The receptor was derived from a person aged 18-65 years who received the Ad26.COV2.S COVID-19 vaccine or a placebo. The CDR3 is CASSIGTRVYEQFF. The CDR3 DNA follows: TGTGCCAGCAGTATTGGGACTAGGGTCTATGAGCAGTTCTTC.